The 24 T cell receptor beta chains in this list originate from one sample, sequenced in a study of beta chain features in type 1 diabetes. Study-wide findings and caveats: The study found moderately but significantly shorter TCRB CDR3s in all four CD4+ subsets of Type 1 diabetes patients.

Expressed TCRB transcripts were sequenced because the entire RNA isolate underwent reverse transcription. The table came from immunoSEQ multiplex PCR; TCRdb's copy has only in-frame clones and leaves some out. The data show some 150,000 clones, approximately 8.8% seen once. These receptors' antigens are unknown. The sequencing sample was made of central memory CD4+ T cells from blood. The receptors were sampled from a woman aged 25 to 39 with type 1 diabetes.

The chain combines TRBV25-1 with TRBJ2-5, with TRBD1 identical over 8 bases. The J call could be wrong; TRBJ2-7 is a better fit for the DNA end. Germline assignment: CDR1 MGHDK and CDR2 SYGVNS. This CDR3 contains 14 residues. CDR3 DNA: TGTGCCAGAGTTCGGACAGGGTTAGCCTACGAGCAGTACTTC. It codes for CARVRTGLAYEQYF.

J is TRBJ1-5 and V is TRBV10-3; possible D gene TRBD1, 6 bases. V lost 7 bases, J lost 4 bases, and 11 bases lay in between. Germline CDR1 is ENHRY and CDR2 is SYGVKD. CDR3 length: 13 residues. CDR3 nucleotides: TGTGCCATCAAGAGGGGGATTAATCAGCCCCAGCATTTT. Protein sequence: CAIKRGINQPQHF.

This clone was picked up a small number of times. V is TRBV9 and J is TRBJ1-4; 10 positions match TRBD1. CDR1 SGDLS and CDR2 YYNGEE come from the germline V gene. The V and J ends lost 4 bases and 7 bases, in that order; junction bases with no gene match: 13. This CDR3 spans 17 amino acids. The chain's CDR3 is CASSRGQGSNSGEKLFF. In DNA form, the CDR3 reads TGTGCCAGCAGCAGGGGACAGGGGTCGAATAGCGGTGAAAAACTGTTTTTT.

The chain couples TRBV25-1 to TRBJ1-5; 7 bases map to TRBD1. V gave up 4 bases and J gave up 3 bases; unmatched junction bases: 3. Per germline, CDR1 MGHDK and CDR2 SYGVNS. CDR3 length: 14 amino acids. The CDR3 DNA reads as TGTGCCAGCAGTGGAGACAGGGTCAATCAGCCCCAGCATTTT. Protein product: CASSGDRVNQPQHF. Full variable domain (missing parts from reference TRBV25-1 and TRBJ1-5): EADIYQTPRYLVIGTGKKITLECSQTMGHDKMYWYQQDPGMELHLIHYSYGVNSTEKGDLSSESTVSRIRTEHFPLTLESARPSHTSQYLCASSGDRVNQPQHFGDGTRLSIL.

This chain joins TRBV7-9 and TRBJ2-7, with D possibly being TRBD1 (5 bases). Germline CDR1 SEHNR, CDR2 FQNEAQ (reference sequence). The V gene lost 5 bases and the J gene lost 2 bases, with 13 bases spanning the gap. This CDR3 has 14 residues. The CDR3 DNA sequence: TGTGCCAGCAGCCGCAGGCAGGGCCCCTACGAGCAGTACTTC. Protein: CASSRRQGPYEQYF.

This clone was seen more than once but under ten times. V usage is TRBV29-1 and J usage is TRBJ1-5, with D tentatively TRBD1 (6 bases). The V end was cut by 6 bases, the J end by 3 bases, with 15 bases between. CDR3 size: 14 residues. Germline CDR1 SQVTM, CDR2 ANQGSEA. The CDR3 reads CSVGGQNPNQPQHF. The CDR3 DNA sequence: TGCAGCGTGGGGGGGCAGAACCCCAATCAGCCCCAGCATTTT.

This clone was observed many times. The rearrangement joins TRBV20-1 to TRBJ2-3; D is unclear. Germline V gene data show CDR1 as DFQATT and CDR2 as SNEGSKA (reference sequence). CDR3 size: 11 residues. CDR3 amino acids: CCAASTDTQYF. The CDR3 DNA follows: TGCTGCGCGGCAAGCACAGATACGCAGTATTTT.

This clone was seen a handful of times. This chain connects TRBV11-3 to TRBJ2-3; a possible D gene is TRBD1 (5 bases). V was cut by 3 bases and J by 4 bases, with 8 bases left in between. The CDR3 contains 13 residues. Germline V gene sequence: CDR1 SGHNT, CDR2 YENEEA. The CDR3 bases are TGTGCCAGCAGCTTCCAGGGCGCAGATACGCAGTATTTT. As protein: CASSFQGADTQYF.

The CDR3 spells CASSGGGPSETQYF. The CDR3 DNA follows: TGTGCCTCGTCGGGGGGAGGGCCTTCGGAGACCCAGTACTTC. The chain has TRBV30 and TRBJ2-5; 7 nucleotides agree with TRBD2. The CDR3 is made up of 14 amino acids. Germline CDR1 reads GTSNPN; CDR2 reads SVGIG (reference sequence). V was clipped by 7 bases and J by 5 bases; unmatched bases: 13.

The chain carries TRBV7-2 and TRBJ1-2; TRBD1 matches 7 bases. The CDR3 is made up of 13 amino acids. The V and J ends lost 1 base and 8 bases, in that order; junction bases with no gene match: 4. Germline V gene sequence: CDR1 SGHTA, CDR2 FQGNSA. The CDR3 DNA sequence: TGTGCCAGCAGCTTAGAACAGGGGTACGGCTACACCTTC. Residues: CASSLEQGYGYTF.

The chain combines TRBV18 with TRBJ1-5; 8 bases agree with TRBD1. This CDR3 spans 14 amino acids. The germline V gene encodes CDR1 KGHSH and CDR2 LQKENI. The trim removed 8 bases at V and 3 bases at J, leaving 6 bases unmatched. This chain's CDR3 is CASRKGQDNQPQHF. As DNA, the CDR3 is TGTGCCAGCCGTAAGGGACAGGACAATCAGCCCCAGCATTTT.

V is TRBV6-6 and J is TRBJ2-7; TRBD1 is a possible D gene (5 bases). This CDR3 is 15 amino acids long. Per germline, CDR1 MNHNY and CDR2 SVGAGI (reference sequence). V lost 2 bases to trimming and J lost 6 bases, with 17 bases between them. The CDR3 loop reads CASSYVRAGPSEQYF. The CDR3 DNA follows: TGTGCCAGCAGTTACGTTCGGGCAGGGCCGAGCGAGCAGTACTTC.

This clone was detected a few times. V usage is TRBV30 and J usage is TRBJ2-1, with TRBD2 as a possible D gene (6 bases). CDR1 and CDR2 from the germline V gene are GTSNPN and SVGIG (reference sequence). V lost 0 bases and J 5 bases, leaving 14 bases between the germline ends. The CDR3 contains 15 residues. The DNA for the CDR3 is TGTGCCTGGAGTGTTTACGGGAGTTCCCACAATGAGCAGTTCTTC. Amino acid sequence: CAWSVYGSSHNEQFF.

J is TRBJ2-3 and V is TRBV5-1; TRBD2 is a possible D gene (6 bases). This CDR3 contains 13 residues. Germline CDR1 reads SGHRS; CDR2 reads YFSETQ. Trimming took off 0 bases at V and 4 bases at J, with 6 bases between the two ends. The CDR3 loop is CASSLGGADTQYF. DNA of the CDR3: TGCGCCAGCAGCTTGGGGGGGGCAGATACGCAGTATTTT.

This clone was counted ten times or more. The chain carries TRBV13 and TRBJ2-5, with 8 bases that match TRBD1. V lost 2 bases and J lost 4; bases outside the gene matches: 0. The length of the CDR3 is 13 residues. Germline loops: CDR1 PRHDT, CDR2 FYEKMQ (reference sequence). The CDR3 bases are TGTGCCAGCAGCTTACAGGGGGCAGAGACCCAGTACTTC. Protein: CASSLQGAETQYF.

This clone was seen only a few times. The CDR3 protein is CASSLGGSDTQYF. As DNA, the CDR3 is TGTGCCAGCAGCCTCGGGGGGTCAGATACGCAGTATTTT. The V call is TRBV4-2, the J call TRBJ2-3, with 7 bases aligning to TRBD2. CDR3 length: 13 amino acids. The germline V gene has CDR1 LGHNA and CDR2 YNFKEQ. V trimming: 4 bases; J trimming: 4 bases; junction bases outside the gene matches: 2.

This clone was counted only a few times. V usage is TRBV6-4 and J usage is TRBJ2-6; D is unclear. CDR3 size: 14 residues. Trimming removed 4 bases at V and 4 bases at J, with 8 bases between. The germline V gene has CDR1 MRHNA and CDR2 SNTAGT. CDR3 nucleotide sequence: TGTGCCAGCAGTGTCGAACAAGGGGCCAACGTCCTGACTTTC. Translating gives CASSVEQGANVLTF.

This clone has more than one count but fewer than ten. CDR3: CASSPGGLAGSDEQYF. Here the CDR3 DNA reads TGCGCCAGCAGTCCCGGGGGGCTAGCGGGATCGGACGAGCAGTACTTC. J is TRBJ2-7 and V is TRBV23-1, with 9 bases fitting TRBD2. TRBV23-1 is given ORF status, its function remaining uncertain. J lost 5 bases, V lost 4 bases, and 12 bases had no gene match. The CDR3 length is 16 residues.

The gene calls are TRBV7-9 and TRBJ2-1; D gene ambiguous. The V gene's germline CDR1 is SEHNR and CDR2 FQNEAQ (reference sequence). The CDR3 contains 14 residues. Deletions cut 5 bases from V and 2 bases from J, with 10 bases between. CDR3 in DNA: TGTGCCAGCAGCCTGCAGAATACCTACAATGAGCAGTTCTTC. Translating gives CASSLQNTYNEQFF.

This chain links TRBV19 with TRBJ1-1; D is unresolved. This CDR3 contains 15 residues. V lost 1 base and J lost 0, with 9 bases in between. Per germline, CDR1 LNHDA and CDR2 SQIVND (reference sequence). The DNA of the CDR3 is TGTGCCAGTAGTATAGTTATCAGCGTGAACACTGAAGCTTTCTTT. Protein: CASSIVISVNTEAFF.

This clone was picked up a small number of times. This chain uses TRBV12-5 with TRBJ2-1, with TRBD2 matching 12 bases. This CDR3 contains 21 residues. V dropped 6 bases and J dropped 0; count of bases not matched to a gene: 18. Germline V CDR1 and CDR2: LGHNT, FRNRAP. This CDR3 reads CASGRTRDGTSGLSSYNEQFF. The CDR3 nucleotides are TGTGCTAGTGGGCGAACGCGAGACGGGACTAGCGGGCTGAGCTCCTACAATGAGCAGTTCTTC.

This chain uses TRBV6-5 with TRBJ1-2, with TRBD1 matching 12 bases. Germline values: CDR1 MNHEY, CDR2 SVGAGI. There are 16 residues in the CDR3. The ends lost 2 bases at V and 3 bases at J; junction bases unmatched: 4. The DNA of the CDR3 is TGTGCCAGCAGTTACGGGGACAGGGGGCAGCACTATGGCTACACCTTC. Translated: CASSYGDRGQHYGYTF.

The rearrangement uses TRBV6-1 and TRBJ2-7; D possibly corresponds to TRBD1 (6 bases). The CDR3 loop spans 12 amino acids. V dropped 7 bases and J dropped 6 bases, with 13 bases sitting between them. CDR1 is MNHNS, CDR2 SASEGT, per germline. The chain's CDR3 is CASTTGSSEQYF. CDR3 DNA: TGTGCCAGCACCACAGGGTCGTCCGAGCAGTACTTC.

This chain connects TRBV7-6 to TRBJ2-7; TRBD2 agrees at 7 bases. Trimming removed 0 bases from V and 0 bases from J; junction bases left unmatched: 2. Germline V gives CDR1 SGHVS, CDR2 FNYEAQ. The CDR3 length is 15 residues. Written as DNA, the CDR3 is TGTGCCAGCAGCTTAGCGGGCGGGAGCTCCTACGAGCAGTACTTC. Its protein product is CASSLAGGSSYEQYF.